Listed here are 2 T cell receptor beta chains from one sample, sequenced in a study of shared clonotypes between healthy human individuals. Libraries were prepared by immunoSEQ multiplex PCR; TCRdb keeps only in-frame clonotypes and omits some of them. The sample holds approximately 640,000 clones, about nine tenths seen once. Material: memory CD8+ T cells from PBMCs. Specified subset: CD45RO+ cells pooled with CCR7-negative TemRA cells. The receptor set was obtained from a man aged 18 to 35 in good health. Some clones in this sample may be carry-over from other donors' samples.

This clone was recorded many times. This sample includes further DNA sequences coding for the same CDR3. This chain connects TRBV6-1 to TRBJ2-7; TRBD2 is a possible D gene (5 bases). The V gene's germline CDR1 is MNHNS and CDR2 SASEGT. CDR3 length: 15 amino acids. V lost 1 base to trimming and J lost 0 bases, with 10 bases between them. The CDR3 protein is CASSEGRAVSYEQYF. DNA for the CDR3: TGTGCCAGCAGTGAAGGGCGGGCCGTCTCCTACGAGCAGTACTTC.

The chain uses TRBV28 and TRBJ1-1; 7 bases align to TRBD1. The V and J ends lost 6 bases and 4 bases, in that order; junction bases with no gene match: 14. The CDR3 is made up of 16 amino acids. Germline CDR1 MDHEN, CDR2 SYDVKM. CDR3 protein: CASRLQGRGRATEAFF. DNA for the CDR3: TGTGCCAGCAGACTACAGGGGCGAGGGAGAGCCACTGAAGCTTTCTTT.